This T cell receptor (beta chain) emerged from a study of cytomegalovirus exposure and HLA in healthy donors. CDR1 is MDHEN, CDR2 SYDVKM, per germline. This CDR3 has 15 amino acids. V was pared by 7 bases and J by 0 bases, with 15 bases between. Concerning this clone: The antigen remains unidentified.

The study's findings and limits: Most TCR sequences were rare, but some public TCRs occurred in many donors.

PCR amplification relied on 60 Vbeta primers (plus 13 Jbeta primers). The repertoire was sequenced with immunoSEQ multiplex PCR; TCRdb's copy has only in-frame clones and lacks some. The data show 55,000 to 80,000 clones, 80% to 90% seen once. V is TRBV28 and J is TRBJ1-2, with a possible D match to TRBD1 (6 bases). The sequenced sample was PBMCs. The sequence was collected from a woman in her thirties in good health and CMV-seronegative. DNA for the CDR3: TGTGCCAGCACCCTGGGGGCACCTTCTAACTATGGCTACACCTTC. Its protein is CASTLGAPSNYGYTF.